This T cell receptor (beta chain) is drawn from a study of T cells after yellow fever vaccination. One entry per CDR3 protein, called by TCRdb with MiXCR from the 5' RACE reads. The sample comprises 200,000 to 300,000 distinct CDR3 sequences, 10% to 15% of which are singletons, and around 0.49% rests with the top ten. In this sample, this clonotype turned up a few times. Trimming removed 0 bases from V and 10 bases from J; junction bases left unmatched: 7. CDR1 and CDR2 (germline): SGHNT, YYREEE (reference sequence). The CDR3 covers 14 residues. The sequencing used CD4+ T cells sorted from PBMCs, collected 45 days after the yellow fever booster vaccination. The clonotype comes from a man aged 25 to 40 who received the YFV17D yellow fever vaccine. The rearrangement joins TRBV5-4 to TRBJ2-1; 7 nucleotides line up with TRBD1. In DNA form, the CDR3 reads TGTGCCAGCAGCTTGGGACAGGGAAGAAGCGAGCAGTTCTTC. This gives the protein CASSLGQGRSEQFF.